This T cell receptor beta chain comes out of a study of cytomegalovirus exposure and HLA in healthy donors. Whereas donors were nominally healthy upon sampling, unrecorded immune exposures were probable. As to this clone: Its antigen is undetermined.

Study-wide points: When a later analysis was performed, an Asian-associated ancestry cluster reportedly had fewer N-insertions than the approximately 680-donor mean.

The PCR made use of 60 Vbeta and 13 Jbeta primers. As processed by the authors: Unique TCR beta chains numbered about 72 million in a later analysis, with roughly 9.9 million shared. TCRdb's table, derived via immunoSEQ multiplex PCR, lists solely in-frame clones and lacks some. V and J calls and clone size are given by that table; D and trimming were obtained from the DNA. This table has about 70,000 clones, approximately 90% appearing once. The CDR3 covers 15 residues. Germline CDR1 is GTSNPN and CDR2 is SVGIG (reference sequence). V lost 0 bases, J lost 4 bases, and 3 bases stayed unmatched. The sequenced material came from PBMCs. This clonotype originated in a woman aged 25-40 years in good health and CMV-seropositive. The chain joins TRBV30 to TRBJ2-3, with 11 bases identical to TRBD2. CDR3 DNA: TGTGCCTGGAGTGTAGAACTAGCGGGAGCAGATACGCAGTATTTT. Its translation is CAWSVELAGADTQYF.